This TCR beta chain was sequenced for a study of T cells in Graves' hyperthyroidism and ophthalmopathy. V lost 1 base, J lost 5 bases, and 10 bases stayed unmatched. Germline assignment: CDR1 DFQATT and CDR2 SNEGSKA (reference sequence). This CDR3 is built from 16 residues. Overall study results and limits: Researchers found most expanded thyroid clonotypes above 0.001 in blood as well.

In its sample, this clonotype was seen many times. What it binds is not known. Amplification of TCR beta CDR3 regions was performed using RNA transcripts as template. When the TCR CDR3 underwent first-round RT-PCR, the HTBI primer set was used. TCRdb reanalysed the multiplex PCR reads using MiXCR and keeps one entry per CDR3 protein. The sample contains over 300,000 distinct CDR3 sequences, approximately 15% of which appear only once. Hyperthyroidism of Graves' type that showed no ophthalmopathy progression within 18 months was stable. For the diagnoses, clinical symptoms, serum thyroxine and TRAb, thyroid ultrasound and orbital computed tomography were used.

This clonotype was sampled from a woman aged 55-75 years with Graves' hyperthyroidism. V usage is TRBV20-1 and J usage is TRBJ2-5, with TRBD2 matching 10 bases. The sample taken for sequencing was blood. The CDR3 DNA sequence: TGCAGTGCTAGAGCTAGCGGGAGTGGAGCCCCCGAGACCCAGTACTTC. Translated, it gives CSARASGSGAPETQYF.